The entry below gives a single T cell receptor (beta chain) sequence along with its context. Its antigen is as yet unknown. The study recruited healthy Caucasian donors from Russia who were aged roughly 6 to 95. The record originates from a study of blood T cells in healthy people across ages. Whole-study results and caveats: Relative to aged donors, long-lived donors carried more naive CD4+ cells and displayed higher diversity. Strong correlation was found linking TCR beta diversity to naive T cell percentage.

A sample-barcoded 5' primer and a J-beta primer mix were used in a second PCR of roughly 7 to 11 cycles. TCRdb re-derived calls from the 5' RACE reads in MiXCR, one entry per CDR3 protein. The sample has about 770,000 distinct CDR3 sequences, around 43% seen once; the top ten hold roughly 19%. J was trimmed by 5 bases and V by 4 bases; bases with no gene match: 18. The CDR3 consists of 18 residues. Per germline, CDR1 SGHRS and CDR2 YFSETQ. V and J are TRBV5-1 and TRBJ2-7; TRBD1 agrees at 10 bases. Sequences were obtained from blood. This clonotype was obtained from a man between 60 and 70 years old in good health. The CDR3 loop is CASSTRDRGRTVEDEQYF. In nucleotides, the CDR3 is TGCGCCAGCAGCACCCGGGACAGGGGCCGGACGGTGGAAGACGAGCAGTACTTC.